One sample yielded the 13 T cell receptor beta chains listed below, sequenced in a study of T cell responses to AZD1222 COVID-19 vaccine. Clones were read by immunoSEQ multiplex PCR, and TCRdb kept only the in-frame ones, dropping some. The sample has 25,000 to 30,000 clones; under 90% are singletons. Sequencing was performed on peripheral blood, taken on day 0 of AZD1222 vaccination. The receptors were sampled from an adult in good health.

This chain links TRBV11-3 with TRBJ2-7; D unclear. V lost 0 bases, J lost 0 bases, and 6 bases lay in between. This CDR3 comprises 14 residues. Germline V gene lookup returns CDR1 SGHNT and CDR2 YENEEA. The CDR3 sequence: CASSLDRNSYEQYF. CDR3 DNA sequence: TGTGCCAGCAGCTTAGATCGCAACTCCTACGAGCAGTACTTC.

In DNA form, the CDR3 reads TGTGCCAGCAGCCAAAGGACAGGGACGCTGTTTTTT. The encoded protein is CASSQRTGTLFF. V usage is TRBV3-1 (or the pseudogene TRBV3-2) and J usage is TRBJ1-4; 8 nucleotides agree with TRBD1. In germline, CDR1 is LGHDT, CDR2 YNNKEL (reference sequence). V gave up 2 bases and J gave up 14 bases; unmatched junction bases: 4. The CDR3 covers 12 residues.

The rearrangement uses TRBV4-1 and TRBJ1-5; no clear D gene. The CDR3 is 15 amino acids. Trimming removed 5 bases from V and 2 bases from J, with 13 bases in between. Germline CDR1 MGHRA, CDR2 YSYEKL. The CDR3 is CASSFTDGGNQPQHF. The CDR3 coding sequence is TGCGCCAGCAGCTTCACCGATGGGGGCAATCAGCCCCAGCATTTT.

The chain combines TRBV30 with TRBJ1-3; TRBD1 is a possible D gene (6 bases). The CDR3 runs 15 residues. Trimming cost V 2 bases and J 0 bases, with 11 bases left between them. From germline, CDR1 is GTSNPN and CDR2 SVGIG (reference sequence). The CDR3 DNA reads TGTGCCTGGAGTCGCACAGGGAGCTCTGGAAACACCATATATTTT. Translating gives CAWSRTGSSGNTIYF.

The chain uses TRBV6-1 and TRBJ1-5; D call uncertain. CDR1 and CDR2 (germline): MNHNS, SASEGT. This CDR3 has 14 amino acids. Trimming cost V 0 bases and J 2 bases, with 5 bases left between them. CDR3 in DNA: TGTGCCAGCAGTGAAGCGCTGGGCAATCAGCCCCAGCATTTT. It translates to CASSEALGNQPQHF.

The J gene is TRBJ1-1, the V gene TRBV7-2; D unresolved. Germline loops: CDR1 SGHTA, CDR2 FQGNSA. The CDR3 is made up of 14 amino acids. The ends were cut back, 0 bases at V and 2 bases at J, with 7 bases in the middle. The CDR3 coding sequence is TGTGCCAGCAGCTTAGCGGGGATAAACACTGAAGCTTTCTTT. It encodes CASSLAGINTEAFF.

The chain has TRBV9 and TRBJ1-2; 9 nucleotides agree with TRBD1. V was pared by 3 bases and J by 0 bases, with 9 bases of the junction left unmatched. The CDR3 covers 17 residues. Germline values: CDR1 SGDLS, CDR2 YYNGEE. The CDR3 reads CASSGSGTGKTNYGYTF. CDR3 DNA sequence: TGTGCCAGCAGCGGATCCGGGACAGGGAAAACTAACTATGGCTACACCTTC.

V gene TRBV19 combines with J gene TRBJ1-5; D remains ambiguous. From germline, CDR1 is LNHDA and CDR2 SQIVND (reference sequence). Trimming removed 3 bases at V and 4 bases at J, with 10 bases between. CDR3 length: 14 amino acids. CDR3 residues: CASSIATPNQPQHF. CDR3 DNA: TGTGCCAGTAGTATTGCCACCCCAAATCAGCCCCAGCATTTT.

This rearrangement joins TRBV28 to TRBJ1-5; D call uncertain. V was shortened by 7 bases and J by 1 base, with 8 bases between the two germline ends. Germline loops: CDR1 MDHEN, CDR2 SYDVKM. The CDR3 totals 13 residues. CDR3 nucleotide sequence: TGTGCCAGCAAACCGTACAGCAATCAGCCCCAGCATTTT. Its translation is CASKPYSNQPQHF.

The chain joins TRBV30 to TRBJ1-1, with D possibly being TRBD1 (5 bases). The V end was cut by 1 base, the J end by 7 bases, with 13 bases between. The CDR3 extends over 13 amino acids. The germline V gene encodes CDR1 GTSNPN and CDR2 SVGIG (reference sequence). DNA of the CDR3: TGTGCCTGGAGTGCTTGGTCTGGGGGTGAAGCTTTCTTT. Encoded protein: CAWSAWSGGEAFF.

This chain links TRBV5-1 with TRBJ2-7, with 9 bases identical to TRBD2. V was clipped by 4 bases and J by 0 bases; unmatched bases: 11. This CDR3 spans 17 amino acids. Per germline, CDR1 SGHRS and CDR2 YFSETQ. CDR3 DNA: TGCGCCAGCAGCACCGGGACTAGCTTAATCAGCTCCTACGAGCAGTACTTC. Translation gives CASSTGTSLISSYEQYF.

This chain joins TRBV3-1 (or the pseudogene TRBV3-2) and TRBJ1-5; 7 nucleotides align to TRBD1. The V and J ends lost 4 bases and 0 bases, in that order; junction bases with no gene match: 3. The CDR3 has 15 residues. Germline V CDR1 and CDR2: LGHDT, YNNKEL (reference sequence). DNA for the CDR3: TGTGCCAGCAGCCCCGGGACAGTTAGCAATCAGCCCCAGCATTTT. Amino acids: CASSPGTVSNQPQHF.

This clone was seen a few times. The V and J genes are TRBV23-1 and TRBJ1-1; 7 nucleotides agree with TRBD1. Being an ORF, TRBV23-1 has a function that is uncertain. The CDR3 totals 16 residues. J gave up 5 bases and V 11 bases, and 20 bases lay outside the gene matches. Here the CDR3 reads CADQPARTGGGTEAFF. DNA for the CDR3: TGCGCCGACCAGCCCGCCCGGACAGGAGGTGGGACTGAAGCTTTCTTT.